This TCR beta chain was found in a study of human T cells and chemical hapten exposure. The ends were cut back, 0 bases at V and 5 bases at J, with 7 bases in the middle. CDR3 length equals 13 residues. Germline loops: CDR1 MNHEY, CDR2 SVGAGI. Unique molecular identifiers were affixed to discrete cDNA molecules within the library. TCRdb reprocessed the RACE reads via MiXCR and lists one record per CDR3 protein. The sample has roughly 45,000 distinct CDR3 sequences, less than 10% seen once. Time point noted: patch test 1, 2 weeks after DPC sensitization. Treatment denoted: therapeutic diphenylcyclopropenone sensitization with weekly scalp DPC. Donors were 18 to 70-year-old alopecia patients suitable for DPC. The template was total RNA from unfractionated whole blood. This clonotype was seen repeatedly, ten times or more.

The specimen comprised whole blood, sampled in connection with sensitization to the hapten diphenylcyclopropenone (DPC). The TCR sequence derives from a woman in her forties or fifties with alopecia areata. Some clones in this sample may be carry-over from other donors' samples. The gene calls are TRBV6-5 and TRBJ2-5; no firm D call. The CDR3 DNA is TGTGCCAGCAGTTACTCCCTAGGGGAGACCCAGTACTTC. Translated: CASSYSLGETQYF.